The 10 T cell receptor beta chains listed next were all sequenced from one sample in a study of cytomegalovirus exposure and HLA in healthy donors. Primers: 60 Vbeta forward and 13 Jbeta reverse. Using immunoSEQ multiplex PCR, the repertoire was profiled, and TCRdb retains in-frame clones only, with some absent. The data contain roughly 98,000 clones, approximately 74% of them singletons. Sequenced material: PBMCs. These TCRs come from a female donor in good health and CMV-seropositive.

The V and J genes are TRBV5-1 and TRBJ2-5; D is ambiguous. V dropped 4 bases and J dropped 3 bases, with 13 bases sitting between them. The CDR3 loop spans 14 amino acids. Per the germline V gene, CDR1 is SGHRS and CDR2 is YFSETQ. The DNA of the CDR3 is TGCGCCAGCAGCCCTGGCCCCAGTGAAGAGACCCAGTACTTC. Amino acids: CASSPGPSEETQYF.

In DNA form, the CDR3 reads TGTGCCTGGAGTACGGGACAGGGGAATGGGAATGAGCAGTTCTTC. Translated, it gives CAWSTGQGNGNEQFF. The genes are TRBV30 and TRBJ2-1, with 10 bases that match TRBD1. The germline gives CDR1 GTSNPN, CDR2 SVGIG (reference sequence). The junction had 8 bases not matched to a gene; V was cut back by 2 bases and J by 7 bases. This CDR3 is 15 amino acids long.

The V gene is TRBV5-1, the J gene TRBJ1-4; unclear D gene. The CDR3 spans 15 residues. Germline assignment: CDR1 SGHRS and CDR2 YFSETQ. The V end lost 2 bases, the J end lost 7 bases, and 15 bases lay between the germline ends. CDR3: CASSLGGYSSEKLFF. The CDR3 region has the DNA TGCGCCAGCAGCTTAGGAGGGTATTCTAGTGAAAAACTGTTTTTT.

The J gene is TRBJ2-7, the V gene TRBV18, with 9 bases fitting TRBD2. CDR3 length: 15 residues. Germline V CDR1 and CDR2: KGHSH, LQKENI. V dropped 3 bases and J dropped 2; count of bases not matched to a gene: 5. CDR3 nucleotide sequence: TGTGCCAGCTCACCGGTAGCGGGAGCTCCCTACGAGCAGTACTTC. Encoded protein: CASSPVAGAPYEQYF.

The rearrangement links TRBV19 to TRBJ1-2, with D hard to call. This CDR3 region has 13 residues. Trimming cost V 3 bases and J 5 bases, with 10 bases left between them. The germline gives CDR1 LNHDA, CDR2 SQIVND (reference sequence). CDR3 in amino acids: CASSIGREYGYTF. CDR3 bases: TGTGCCAGTAGTATTGGACGGGAATATGGCTACACCTTC.

The sample holds a few counts of this clone. The V call is TRBV4-1, the J call TRBJ1-5; 7 nucleotides line up with TRBD1. This CDR3 comprises 15 residues. With 3 bases clipped from V and 0 bases from J, the junction kept 2 bases outside the gene matches. Germline CDR1 and CDR2: MGHRA and YSYEKL. The CDR3 region is CASSQGQSSNQPQHF. The CDR3 DNA is TGCGCCAGCAGCCAGGGACAGTCTAGCAATCAGCCCCAGCATTTT.

This chain joins TRBV14 and TRBJ1-1; no definite D call. CDR3 size: 14 residues. Germline loops: CDR1 SGHDN, CDR2 FVKESK. Trimming left V 4 bases short and J 4 bases short, with 13 bases between. The CDR3 here is CASSPRRGFTEAFF. As DNA, the CDR3 is TGTGCCAGCAGCCCTCGTAGAGGGTTCACTGAAGCTTTCTTT.

This chain joins TRBV7-9 and TRBJ1-1; 7 bases line up with TRBD1. Germline assignment: CDR1 SEHNR and CDR2 FQNEAQ (reference sequence). The CDR3 runs 13 residues. The J segment lost 4 bases and the V segment lost 5 bases, leaving 4 bases of the junction unmatched. The CDR3 region is CASSMRQGTEAFF. CDR3 bases: TGTGCCAGCAGCATGCGACAGGGCACTGAAGCTTTCTTT.

The V and J genes are TRBV29-1 and TRBJ1-1; the D gene is possibly TRBD1 (5 bases). CDR3 length equals 14 residues. Germline CDR1 reads SQVTM; CDR2 reads ANQGSEA. Trimming took 4 bases from V and 4 from J, leaving 16 bases between them. CDR3 DNA sequence: TGCAGCGTTGTTACTCAACGGACACTCACTGAAGCTTTCTTT. This codes for CSVVTQRTLTEAFF.

Concerning this clone: Other DNA sequences in this sample translate to the same CDR3. V gene TRBV7-9 combines with J gene TRBJ1-2; 10 bases are a match to TRBD1. The CDR3 runs to 14 residues. J was trimmed by 5 bases and V by 5 bases; bases with no gene match: 5. Germline V gene data show CDR1 as SEHNR and CDR2 as FQNEAQ (reference sequence). The CDR3 protein is CASSRGQGGYGYTF. CDR3 coding DNA: TGTGCCAGCAGCAGAGGACAGGGGGGATATGGCTACACCTTC.